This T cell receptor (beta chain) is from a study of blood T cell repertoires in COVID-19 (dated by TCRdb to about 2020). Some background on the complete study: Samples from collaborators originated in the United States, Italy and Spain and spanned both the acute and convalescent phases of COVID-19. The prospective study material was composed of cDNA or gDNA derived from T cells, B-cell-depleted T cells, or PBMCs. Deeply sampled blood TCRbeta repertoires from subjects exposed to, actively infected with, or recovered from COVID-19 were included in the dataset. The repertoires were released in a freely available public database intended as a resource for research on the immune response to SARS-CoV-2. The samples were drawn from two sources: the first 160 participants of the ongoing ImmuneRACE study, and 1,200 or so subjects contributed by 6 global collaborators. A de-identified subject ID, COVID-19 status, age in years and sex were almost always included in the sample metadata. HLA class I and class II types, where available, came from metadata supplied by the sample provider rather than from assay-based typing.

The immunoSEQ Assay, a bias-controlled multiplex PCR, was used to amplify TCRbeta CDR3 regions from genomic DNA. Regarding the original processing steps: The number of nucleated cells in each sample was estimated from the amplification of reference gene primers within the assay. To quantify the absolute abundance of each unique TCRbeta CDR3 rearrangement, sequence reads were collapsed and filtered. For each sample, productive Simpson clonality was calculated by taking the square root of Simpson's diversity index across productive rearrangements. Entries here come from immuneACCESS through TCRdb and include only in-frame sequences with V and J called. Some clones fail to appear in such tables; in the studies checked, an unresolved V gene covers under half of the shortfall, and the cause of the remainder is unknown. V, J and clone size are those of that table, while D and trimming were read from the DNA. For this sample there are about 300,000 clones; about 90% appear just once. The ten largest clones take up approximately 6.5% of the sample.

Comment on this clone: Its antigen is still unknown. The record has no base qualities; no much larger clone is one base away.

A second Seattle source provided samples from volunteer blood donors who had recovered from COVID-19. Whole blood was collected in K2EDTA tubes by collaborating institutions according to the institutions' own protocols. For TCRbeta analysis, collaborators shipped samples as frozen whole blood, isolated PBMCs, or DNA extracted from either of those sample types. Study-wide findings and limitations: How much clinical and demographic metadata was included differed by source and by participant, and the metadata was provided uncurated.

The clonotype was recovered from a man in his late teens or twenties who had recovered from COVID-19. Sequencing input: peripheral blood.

The DNA sequence is as follows: TGTGCCAGTACCTGGACTGGTGGGGAGACCCAGTACTTC. The resulting protein is CASTWTGGETQYF. Here the chain combines TRBV19 and TRBJ2-5, with a weak D call of TRBD2 (5 bases match). The CDR3 numbers 13 residues from cysteine through phenylalanine. Only the CDR3 portion is preserved as DNA: 39 bases, with reading frame beginning at the first base. The germline V gene (reference sequence) gives CDR1 as LNHDA and CDR2 as SQIVND. V gives up 7 bases and J gives up 5 bases, and the segment between their germline ends measures 14 bases.